These T cell receptor beta chains were read from a single sample in a study of response to subunit inactivated influenza vaccine. From the RT-PCR reads, TCRdb called clonotypes with MiXCR, one entry per CDR3 protein. Found here are 150,000 to 200,000 distinct CDR3 sequences, 11% of them singletons; the top ten hold 12%. Specimen: non-naive T cells sorted from PBMCs, collected about 6 weeks after vaccination. The receptor set was obtained from a man aged 50-60 years who received an inactivated influenza vaccine. Both conserved end residues are part of each CDR3. The order of the fields is D gene, V gene, J gene, clone size, CDR3 protein, CDR3 DNA. The D gene is left open where the match is weak. Rows give clone size only sometimes, using once, few, many, or a class for an expanded clone.

TRBD2	TRBV6-1	TRBJ2-2	NA	CASSEAMSSGNTGELFF	TGTGCCAGCAGTGAAGCGATGTCTAGCGGGAACACCGGGGAGCTGTTTTTT
TRBD2	TRBV7-8	TRBJ2-5	NA	CASSSHWTSGSGETQYF	TGTGCCAGCAGCTCGCACTGGACTAGCGGGAGCGGGGAGACCCAGTACTTC
NA	TRBV7-9	TRBJ2-5	few	CASSSTGRLETQYF	TGTGCCAGCAGCTCCACGGGCAGGCTCGAGACCCAGTACTTC
TRBD2	TRBV3-1	TRBJ2-1	many	CASSLRGGKNEQFF	TGTGCCAGCAGCCTTAGGGGAGGGAAGAATGAGCAGTTCTTC
NA	TRBV5-4	TRBJ2-3	few	CASSAGSPRTDTQYF	TGTGCCAGCAGCGCCGGGTCTCCAAGGACAGATACGCAGTATTTT
NA	TRBV10-3	TRBJ1-5	medium-sized	CAISEFSNQPQHF	TGTGCCATCAGTGAATTCAGCAATCAGCCCCAGCATTTT
NA	TRBV18	TRBJ2-1	once	CASSPEANNEQFF	TGTGCCAGCTCACCTGAGGCAAACAATGAGCAGTTCTTC
TRBD2	TRBV20-1	TRBJ2-1	few	CSARVLRRSSGGAAPIFF	TGCAGTGCTAGAGTTCTGAGGAGGTCTAGCGGGGGCGCCGCACCTATCTTCTTC
TRBD2	TRBV7-9	TRBJ2-3	NA	CASSSTSGTGDTQYF	TGTGCCAGCAGTTCGACTAGCGGGACCGGAGATACGCAGTATTTT
TRBD2	TRBV2	TRBJ2-2	few	CASRLATSTGELFF	TGTGCCAGCCGACTAGCGACGAGCACCGGGGAGCTGTTTTTT
NA	TRBV6-5	TRBJ2-7	few	CASSYGHYHEQYF	TGTGCCAGCAGTTACGGACACTACCACGAGCAGTACTTC
TRBD2	TRBV29-1	TRBJ2-7	NA	CSVFGLAYEQYF	TGCAGCGTTTTTGGACTAGCCTACGAGCAGTACTTC
NA	TRBV27	TRBJ2-2	medium-sized	CASSLSLRPNTGELFF	TGTGCCAGCAGTTTAAGTCTCCGGCCTAACACCGGGGAGCTGTTTTTT
TRBD1	TRBV28	TRBJ2-2	few	CASDGAGTGNTGELFF	TGTGCCAGCGACGGGGCCGGGACAGGGAACACCGGGGAGCTGTTTTTT
NA	TRBV7-9	TRBJ2-7	many	CASSLAGHTYEQYF	TGTGCCAGCAGCCTGGCGGGACATACCTACGAGCAGTACTTC
TRBD1	TRBV25-1	TRBJ2-7	many	CASSDPGTGHYEQYF	TGTGCCAGCAGTGATCCCGGGACAGGCCACTACGAGCAGTACTTC